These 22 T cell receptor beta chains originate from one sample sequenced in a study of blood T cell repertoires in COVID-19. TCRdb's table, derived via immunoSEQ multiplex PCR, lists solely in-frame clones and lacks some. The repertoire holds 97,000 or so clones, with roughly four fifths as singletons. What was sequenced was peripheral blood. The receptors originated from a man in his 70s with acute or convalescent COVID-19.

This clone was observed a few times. The CDR3 sequence is CASSSIAGERGGELFF. CDR3 in DNA: TGTGCCAGCAGCTCGATAGCGGGGGAACGAGGCGGGGAGCTGTTTTTT. V usage is TRBV11-2 and J usage is TRBJ2-2, with 9 nucleotides matching TRBD2. This CDR3 has 16 residues. Germline V CDR1 and CDR2: SGHAT, FQNNGV. J was trimmed by 7 bases and V by 4 bases; bases with no gene match: 10.

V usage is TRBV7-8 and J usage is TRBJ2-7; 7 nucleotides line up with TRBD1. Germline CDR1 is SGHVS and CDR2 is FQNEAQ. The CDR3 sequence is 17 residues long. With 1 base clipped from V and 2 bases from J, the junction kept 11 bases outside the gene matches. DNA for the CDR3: TGTGCCAGCAGCTTAGAGCCAGGGGGATCACTGACCTACGAGCAGTACTTC. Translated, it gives CASSLEPGGSLTYEQYF.

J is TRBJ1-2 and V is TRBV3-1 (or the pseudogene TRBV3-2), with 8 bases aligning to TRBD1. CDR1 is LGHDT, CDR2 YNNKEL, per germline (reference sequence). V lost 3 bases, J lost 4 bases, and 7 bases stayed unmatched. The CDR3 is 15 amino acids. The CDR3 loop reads CASSHQGQGAYGYTF. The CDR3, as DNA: TGTGCCAGCAGCCACCAAGGGCAGGGGGCCTATGGCTACACCTTC.

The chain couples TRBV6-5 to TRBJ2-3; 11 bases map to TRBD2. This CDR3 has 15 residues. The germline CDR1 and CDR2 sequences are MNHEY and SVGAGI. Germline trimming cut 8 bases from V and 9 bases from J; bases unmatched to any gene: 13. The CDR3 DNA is TGTGCCAGCGCCCAGGGATATCTAGCGGGAGGAACGCAGTATTTT. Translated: CASAQGYLAGGTQYF.

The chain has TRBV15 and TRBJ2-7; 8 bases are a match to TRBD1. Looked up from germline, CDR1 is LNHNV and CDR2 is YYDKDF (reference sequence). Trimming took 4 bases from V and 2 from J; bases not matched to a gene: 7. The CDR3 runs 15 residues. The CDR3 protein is CATSIPDRGTYEQYF. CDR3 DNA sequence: TGTGCCACCAGCATTCCTGACAGGGGAACCTACGAGCAGTACTTC. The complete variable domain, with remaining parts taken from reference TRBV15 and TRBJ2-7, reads DAMVIQNPRYQVTQFGKPVTLSCSQTLNHNVMYWYQQKSSQAPKLLFHYYDKDFNNEADTPDNFQSRRPNTSFCFLDIRSPGLGDTAMYLCATSIPDRGTYEQYFGPGTRLTVT.

In DNA form, the CDR3 reads TGTGCCAGCAGTCTCTTTTTAGGATCCCACAGGGCGCCCACTGAAGCTTTCTTT. Its translation is CASSLFLGSHRAPTEAFF. The V call is TRBV27, the J call TRBJ1-1; perhaps TRBD1 as D (6 bases). CDR3 length: 18 residues. The germline CDR1 and CDR2 sequences are MNHEY and SMNVEV (reference sequence). V was shortened by 5 bases and J by 4 bases, with 26 bases between the two germline ends.

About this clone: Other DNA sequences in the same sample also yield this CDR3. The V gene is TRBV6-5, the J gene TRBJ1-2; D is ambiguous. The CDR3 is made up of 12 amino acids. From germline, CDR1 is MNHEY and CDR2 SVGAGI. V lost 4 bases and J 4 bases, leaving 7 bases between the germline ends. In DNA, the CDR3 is TGTGCCAGCAGTTCAGGTTCCTATGGCTACACCTTC. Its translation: CASSSGSYGYTF.

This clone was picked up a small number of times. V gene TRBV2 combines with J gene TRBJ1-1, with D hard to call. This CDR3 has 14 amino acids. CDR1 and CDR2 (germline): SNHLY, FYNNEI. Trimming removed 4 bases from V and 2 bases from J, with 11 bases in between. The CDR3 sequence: CASSAQTINTEAFF. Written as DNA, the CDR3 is TGTGCCAGCAGTGCCCAGACAATCAACACTGAAGCTTTCTTT.

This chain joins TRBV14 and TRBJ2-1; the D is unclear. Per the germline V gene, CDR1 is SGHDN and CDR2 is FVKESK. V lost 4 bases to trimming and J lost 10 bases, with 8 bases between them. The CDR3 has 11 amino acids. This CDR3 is CASSPGVEQFF. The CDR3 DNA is TGTGCCAGCAGCCCAGGCGTCGAGCAGTTCTTC. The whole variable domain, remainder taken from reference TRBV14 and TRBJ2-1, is EAGVTQFPSHSVIEKGQTVTLRCDPISGHDNLYWYRRVMGKEIKFLLHFVKESKQDESGMPNNRFLAERTGGTYSTLKVQPAELEDSGVYFCASSPGVEQFFGPGTRLTVL.

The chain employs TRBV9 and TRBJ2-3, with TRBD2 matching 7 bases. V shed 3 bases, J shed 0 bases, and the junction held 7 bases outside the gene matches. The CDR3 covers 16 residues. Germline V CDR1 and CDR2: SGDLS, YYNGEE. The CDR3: CASSEGGRLSTDTQYF. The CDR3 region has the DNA TGTGCCAGCAGCGAGGGCGGGAGATTGAGCACAGATACGCAGTATTTT.

As DNA, the CDR3 is TGTGCCAGCAGCTTAGAGCTCTACGAGCAGTACTTC. It translates to CASSLELYEQYF. The V call is TRBV7-9, the J call TRBJ2-7, with D unresolved. There are 12 residues in the CDR3. Germline CDR1 SEHNR, CDR2 FQNEAQ (reference sequence). V was pared by 1 base and J by 3 bases, with 4 bases between.

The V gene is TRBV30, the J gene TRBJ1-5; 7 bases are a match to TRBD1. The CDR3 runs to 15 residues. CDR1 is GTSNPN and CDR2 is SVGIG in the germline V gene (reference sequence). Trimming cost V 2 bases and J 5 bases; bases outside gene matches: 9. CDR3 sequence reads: CAWSTRTGAHQPQHF. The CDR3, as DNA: TGTGCCTGGAGTACACGAACAGGGGCCCATCAGCCCCAGCATTTT.

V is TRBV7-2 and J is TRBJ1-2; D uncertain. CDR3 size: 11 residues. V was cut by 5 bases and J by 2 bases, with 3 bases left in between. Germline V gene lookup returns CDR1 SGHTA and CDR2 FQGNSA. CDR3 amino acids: CASSLNYGYTF. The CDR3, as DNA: TGTGCCAGCAGCCTAAACTATGGCTACACCTTC.

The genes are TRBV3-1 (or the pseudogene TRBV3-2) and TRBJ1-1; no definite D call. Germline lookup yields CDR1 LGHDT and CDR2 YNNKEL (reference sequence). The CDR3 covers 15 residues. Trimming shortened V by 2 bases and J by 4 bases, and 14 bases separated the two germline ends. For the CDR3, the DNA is TGTGCCAGCAGCCAACCGGGAGCGGGTGGCACTGAAGCTTTCTTT. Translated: CASSQPGAGGTEAFF.

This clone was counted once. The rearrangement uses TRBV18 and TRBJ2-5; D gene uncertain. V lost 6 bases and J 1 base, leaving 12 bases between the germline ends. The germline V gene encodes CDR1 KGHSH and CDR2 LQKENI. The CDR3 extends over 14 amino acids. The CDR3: CASSRSEAQETQYF. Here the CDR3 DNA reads TGTGCCAGCTCCCGGAGCGAGGCCCAAGAGACCCAGTACTTC.

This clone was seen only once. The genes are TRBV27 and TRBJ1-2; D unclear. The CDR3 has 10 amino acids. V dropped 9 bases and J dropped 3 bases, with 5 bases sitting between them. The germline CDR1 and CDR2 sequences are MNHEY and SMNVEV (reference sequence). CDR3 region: CASRDYGYTF. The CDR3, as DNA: TGTGCCAGTCGCGACTATGGCTACACCTTC.

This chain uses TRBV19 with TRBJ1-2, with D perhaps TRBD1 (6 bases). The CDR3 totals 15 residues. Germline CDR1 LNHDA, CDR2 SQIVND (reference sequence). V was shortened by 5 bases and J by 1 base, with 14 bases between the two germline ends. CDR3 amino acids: CASSYSGQNNYGYTF. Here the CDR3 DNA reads TGTGCCAGTAGTTATTCCGGACAGAATAACTATGGCTACACCTTC.

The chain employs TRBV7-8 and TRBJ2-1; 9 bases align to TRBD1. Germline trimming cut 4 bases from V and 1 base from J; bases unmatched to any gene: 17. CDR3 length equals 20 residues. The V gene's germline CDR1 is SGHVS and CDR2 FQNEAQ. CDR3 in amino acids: CASSSPLTYGTGISYNEQFF. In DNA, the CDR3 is TGTGCCAGCAGCTCGCCGTTGACGTACGGGACAGGGATTTCCTACAATGAGCAGTTCTTC. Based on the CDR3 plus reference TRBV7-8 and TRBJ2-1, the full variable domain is GAGVSQSPRYKVAKRGQDVALRCDPISGHVSLFWYQQALGQGPEFLTYFQNEAQLDKSGLPSDRFFAERPEGSVSTLKIQRTQQEDSAVYLCASSSPLTYGTGISYNEQFFGPGTRLTVL.

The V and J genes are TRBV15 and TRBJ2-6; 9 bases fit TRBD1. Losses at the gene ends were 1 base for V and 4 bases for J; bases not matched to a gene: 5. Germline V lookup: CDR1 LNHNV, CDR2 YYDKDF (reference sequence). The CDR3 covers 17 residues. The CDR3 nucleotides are TGTGCCACCAGCAGAGCACAGGGGGCTTCAGGGGCCAACGTCCTGACTTTC. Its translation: CATSRAQGASGANVLTF.

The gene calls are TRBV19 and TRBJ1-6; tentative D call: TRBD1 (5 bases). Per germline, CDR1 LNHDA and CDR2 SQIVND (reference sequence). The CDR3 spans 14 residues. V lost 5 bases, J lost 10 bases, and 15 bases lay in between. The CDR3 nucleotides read TGTGCCAGTAGTCTGGGTCAGGGTGGCTCACCCCTCCACTTT. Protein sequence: CASSLGQGGSPLHF.

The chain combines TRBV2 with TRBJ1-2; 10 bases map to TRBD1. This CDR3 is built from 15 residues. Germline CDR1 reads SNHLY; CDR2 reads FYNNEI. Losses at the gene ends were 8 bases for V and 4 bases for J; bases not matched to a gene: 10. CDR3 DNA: TGTGCCAGCTGCCGGGACAGGGGATCCCTCTATGGCTACACCTTC. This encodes CASCRDRGSLYGYTF.

Here the CDR3 reads CATGNQVEMNTEAFF. Here the CDR3 DNA reads TGTGCCACTGGAAATCAGGTGGAAATGAACACTGAAGCTTTCTTT. This chain links TRBV10-3 with TRBJ1-1, with D unresolved. V was clipped by 10 bases and J by 0 bases, with 18 bases between them. The CDR3 is 15 amino acids. Germline-derived CDR1 and CDR2 are ENHRY and SYGVKD.